This T cell receptor (beta chain) was profiled in a study of response to subunit inactivated influenza vaccine. General observations from the study: Seasonal influenza vaccination, on each occasion, was suggested by the authors to recruit few new T cells.

Each CDR3 protein gets one entry after TCRdb re-called the RT-PCR reads with MiXCR. The sample carries 590,000 or so distinct CDR3 sequences, 12% to 15% recorded once. Points on this clonotype: As yet, its antigen is unknown.

The CDR3 sequence is 12 residues long. Per germline, CDR1 DFQATT and CDR2 SNEGSKA (reference sequence). The sequencing here drew on PBMCs from blood, taken less than 15 days before vaccination. The clonotype comes from a man between 50 and 59 years old who received an inactivated influenza vaccine. The V gene is TRBV20-1, the J gene TRBJ2-1; either TRBD1 or TRBD2 may fit D (6 bases each). The CDR3 reads CTGGRVHNEQFF. CDR3 DNA: TGCACTGGGGGGCGAGTACACAATGAGCAGTTCTTC.